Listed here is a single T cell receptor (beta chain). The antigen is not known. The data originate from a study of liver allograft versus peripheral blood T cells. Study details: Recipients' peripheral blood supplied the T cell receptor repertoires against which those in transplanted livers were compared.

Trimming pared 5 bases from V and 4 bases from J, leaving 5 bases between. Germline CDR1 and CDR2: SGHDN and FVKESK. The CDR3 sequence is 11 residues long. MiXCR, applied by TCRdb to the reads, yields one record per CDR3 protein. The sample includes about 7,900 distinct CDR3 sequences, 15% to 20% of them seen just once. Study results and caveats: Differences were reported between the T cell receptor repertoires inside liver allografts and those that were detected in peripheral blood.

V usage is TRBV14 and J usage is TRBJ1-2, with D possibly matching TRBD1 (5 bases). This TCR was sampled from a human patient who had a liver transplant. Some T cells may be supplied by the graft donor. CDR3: CASSGGYGYTF. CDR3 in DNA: TGTGCCAGCAGCGGGGGCTATGGCTACACCTTC.